Here is one T cell receptor (beta chain) with its context. Germline V lookup: CDR1 GTSNPN, CDR2 SVGIG (reference sequence). Deletions cut 2 bases from V and 1 base from J, with 6 bases between. The CDR3 is 13 residues long. The source of the sample is a study of blood T cell repertoires in COVID-19. Study-wide background: Acute and convalescent COVID-19 samples came from the United States, Italy and Spain. PBMCs, B-cell-depleted T cells, or T cells were the source of the cDNA or gDNA that made up the material.

The assay was immunoSEQ multiplex PCR, and TCRdb's table has in-frame clones only and misses some. Among some 150,000 clones listed, 75% to 85% were seen once. The receptor comes from a man in his fifties or sixties with acute or convalescent COVID-19. The sequenced sample was peripheral blood. The chain combines TRBV30 with TRBJ1-5; D gene uncertain. The CDR3 loop reads CAWSRGSNQPQHF. In DNA, the CDR3 is TGTGCCTGGAGTAGAGGGAGCAATCAGCCCCAGCATTTT. The full variable domain, its missing parts supplied by reference TRBV30 and TRBJ1-5, is SQTIHQWPATLVQPVGSPLSLECTVEGTSNPNLYWYRQAAGRGLQLLFYSVGIGQISSEVPQNLSASRPQDRQFILSSKKLLLSDSGFYLCAWSRGSNQPQHFGDGTRLSIL.